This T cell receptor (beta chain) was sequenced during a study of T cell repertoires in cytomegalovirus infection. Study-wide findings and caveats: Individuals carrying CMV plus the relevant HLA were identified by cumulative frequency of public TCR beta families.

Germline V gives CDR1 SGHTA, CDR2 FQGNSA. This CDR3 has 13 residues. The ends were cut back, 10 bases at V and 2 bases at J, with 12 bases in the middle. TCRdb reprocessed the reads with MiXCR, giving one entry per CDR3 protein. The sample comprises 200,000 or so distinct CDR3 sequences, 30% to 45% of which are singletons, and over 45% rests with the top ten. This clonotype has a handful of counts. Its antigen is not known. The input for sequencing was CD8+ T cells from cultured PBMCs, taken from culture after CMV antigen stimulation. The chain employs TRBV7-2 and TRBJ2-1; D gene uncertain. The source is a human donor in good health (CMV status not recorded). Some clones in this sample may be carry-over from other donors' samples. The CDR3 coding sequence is TGTGCCACCGCGGCAAGAACCTACAATGAGCAGTTCTTC. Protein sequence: CATAARTYNEQFF.